The entry that follows covers one T cell receptor beta chain sequence. Its antigen is not identified. Recipients were bled about 28 days pretransplant and at posttransplant days 30, 100, 180. Assay: immunoSEQ multiplex PCR; the TCRdb copy retains only in-frame clones and omits some. The data hold some 5,100 clones, with 77% observed a single time. The sample is drawn from a study of T cell clonotyping in hematopoietic cell transplantation. Study-level results: Broader posttransplant TCR repertoire diversity was predicted by graft donor and pretransplant recipient Inverse Simpson Index values. At the given depth, recipient repertoires were over 95% de novo clonotypes. Recipient TCR diversity dropped after transplant; expanded clonotypes rose from day 30 to 180.

The sequence came from a male patient in his fifties who had an allogeneic stem cell transplant from an unrelated donor, so the T cells may come from the graft donor. Some clones in this sample may be carry-over from other donors' samples. The source was PBMCs, collected 100 days after allogeneic stem cell transplant.

The CDR3 region has the DNA TGTGCCAGCAGCTTACGAGGGAACACTGAAGCTTTCTTT. This codes for CASSLRGNTEAFF. This chain connects TRBV7-8 to TRBJ1-1; no definite D call. This CDR3 has 13 residues. CDR1 is SGHVS and CDR2 is FQNEAQ in the germline V gene. The germline V and J ends were trimmed by 2 bases and 1 base, with 5 bases remaining between them.